The clone carrying this TCR beta chain was detected a few times. The antigen is undetermined. This CDR3 spans 13 amino acids. Trimming cost V 3 bases and J 0 bases; bases outside gene matches: 0. Per germline, CDR1 DFQATT and CDR2 SNEGSKA (reference sequence). cDNA libraries of TCR beta carried unique molecular identifiers. Starting from approximately 0.95 to 9.8 million T cells, the study yielded a few hundred thousand cDNA molecules. TCRdb re-derived calls from the PCR reads in MiXCR, one entry per CDR3 protein. The sample holds hundreds of thousands of distinct CDR3 sequences; approximately 59% are singletons and the top ten take around 11%. These data come from a study of post-analysis software for immune sequencing data. Study context: Patients had relapsing-remitting, secondary progressive or progressive-relapsing multiple sclerosis; some lacked subtype.

Study-level points and caveats: Five or six TRBV segments were significantly more frequent in patients than in controls. TRBV5-6, TRBV5-1 and TRBV20-1 were among these segments. Strong co-clustering by F measure was seen for same-batch samples. Normalized Chao1 diversity in multiple sclerosis patients fell significantly below that of controls.

Material for sequencing was blood. The clonotype comes from a girl aged 2-10 years with multiple sclerosis. V is TRBV20-1 and J is TRBJ1-1, with 8 bases aligning to TRBD1. The CDR3, as DNA: TGCAGTGCTAGGGGACAGGTGAACACTGAAGCTTTCTTT. This codes for CSARGQVNTEAFF.